The T cell receptor (beta chain) described here comes from a study of T cell responses to AZD1222 COVID-19 vaccine. Only in-frame clones appear in the TCRdb table, and some are missing; sequencing was by immunoSEQ multiplex PCR. The profile shows approximately 160,000 clones, about 93% of them singletons. The CDR3 spans 16 residues. Germline CDR1 is SGHRS and CDR2 is YFSETQ. The trim removed 3 bases at V and 2 bases at J, leaving 9 bases unmatched. This TCR was recovered from an adult in good health. This specimen consisted of peripheral blood, obtained on day 0 of AZD1222 vaccination. The V call is TRBV5-1, the J call TRBJ2-7; 9 bases fit TRBD2. CDR3 sequence reads: CASSSGRLADTYEQYF. CDR3 coding DNA: TGCGCCAGCAGCTCCGGGCGACTAGCGGATACCTACGAGCAGTACTTC.